This entry lists 17 T cell receptor beta chains sequenced from one sample in a study of blood T cells in healthy people across ages. It was with a sample-barcoded 5' primer and a J-beta primer mix that a second PCR of roughly 6 to 12 cycles was run. TCRdb independently ran MiXCR on the 5' RACE reads; one entry per CDR3 protein. The sample has around 970,000 distinct CDR3 sequences; around 54% are singletons. Sequenced material: blood. These receptors were collected from an older woman in good health.

The chain links TRBV7-2 to TRBJ2-7; 8 bases match TRBD1. Germline CDR1 reads SGHTA; CDR2 reads FQGNSA. After removal of 1 base from V and 2 bases from J, the junction contained 7 bases not matched to a gene. The CDR3 length is 16 residues. The CDR3: CASSLGPSGGAYEQYF. CDR3 in DNA: TGTGCCAGCAGCTTAGGCCCCTCAGGGGGCGCCTACGAGCAGTACTTC.

The V call is TRBV6-6, the J call TRBJ1-5, with 8 bases lining up with TRBD1. Germline CDR1 is MNHNY and CDR2 is SVGAGI (reference sequence). This CDR3 spans 15 amino acids. J gave up 7 bases and V 6 bases, and 11 bases lay outside the gene matches. CDR3 DNA: TGTGCCAGCAGACCGACAGGGGCCCAGGGACAGCCCCAGCATTTT. Translating gives CASRPTGAQGQPQHF.

A remark on this clonotype: An end of the junction differs from the germline gene, which may be a read error. This chain connects TRBV7-2 to TRBJ2-7; no clear D gene. The J call is in doubt because the DNA end fits TRBJ2-5 better. Per the germline V gene, CDR1 is SGHTA and CDR2 is FQGNSA. The CDR3 runs 16 residues. DNA of the CDR3: TGTGCCAGCAGCTTAGAAGGTGTCGTGCGCCAAGGGACCCAGTACTTC. As protein: CASSLEGVVRQGTQYF.

The chain uses TRBV29-1 and TRBJ2-3; 11 bases align to TRBD2. The CDR3 contains 14 residues. Germline V gives CDR1 SQVTM, CDR2 ANQGSEA. Trimming took 4 bases from V and 5 from J; bases not matched to a gene: 5. CDR3 in DNA: TGCAGCGTTGTACTAGCGGGAGCAGTAGATACGCAGTATTTT. This gives the protein CSVVLAGAVDTQYF.

Ten or more counts support this clonotype. J is TRBJ2-1 and V is TRBV3-1; D might be TRBD1 or TRBD2, each matching 5 bases. The CDR3 has 13 amino acids. The germline gives CDR1 LGHDT, CDR2 YNNKEL (reference sequence). Trimming stripped 3 bases from V and 14 bases from J, with 17 bases between. This chain's CDR3 is CASSQGVAAGEFF. In DNA, the CDR3 is TGTGCCAGCAGCCAGGGGGTGGCGGCCGGCGAGTTCTTC.

V gene TRBV2 combines with J gene TRBJ2-2, with D possibly being TRBD2 (5 bases). V was cut by 7 bases and J by 1 base, with 16 bases left in between. Germline V CDR1 and CDR2: SNHLY, FYNNEI. This CDR3 is built from 16 residues. CDR3 sequence: CASTEPQRRNTGELFF. The CDR3 bases are TGTGCCAGCACGGAGCCCCAGCGGAGGAACACCGGGGAGCTGTTTTTT.

Worth noting for this clonotype: A much larger clone lies one base from this, so it may be a read error. The rearrangement uses TRBV11-2 and TRBJ2-4; maybe TRBD2 (5 bases). V was shortened by 4 bases and J by 1 base, with 17 bases between the two germline ends. The CDR3 has 17 residues. Germline CDR1 is SGHAT and CDR2 is FQNNGV. The DNA of the CDR3 is TGTGCCAGCAGCTACATACCGCCCCGGACTGCCAAAAACATTCAGTACTTC. It encodes CASSYIPPRTAKNIQYF.

This clonotype was seen once. The V gene is TRBV4-3, the J gene TRBJ2-7, with 12 bases matching TRBD2. The ends lost 0 bases at V and 6 bases at J; junction bases unmatched: 9. The length of the CDR3 is 17 residues. Germline lookup yields CDR1 LGHNA and CDR2 YSLEER. CDR3 bases: TGCGCCAGCAGCCAAGATTGGGGCCTAGCGGGAGGGGGCGAGCAGTACGTC. Its translation: CASSQDWGLAGGGEQYV.

This clonotype has more than one count but fewer than ten. The chain carries TRBV5-1 and TRBJ2-5; D gene unclear. Germline V gene data show CDR1 as SGHRS and CDR2 as YFSETQ. This CDR3 has 14 residues. Trimming pared 4 bases from V and 4 bases from J, leaving 14 bases between. CDR3: CASSVLEPGETQYF. CDR3 coding DNA: TGCGCCAGCAGCGTGCTGGAGCCCGGAGAGACCCAGTACTTC.

This clonotype was detected only a few times. The CDR3 is CASGLTPLSYEQYF. As DNA, the CDR3 is TGTGCCAGCGGTCTGACACCTCTGTCCTACGAGCAGTACTTC. J is TRBJ2-7 and V is TRBV7-2, with D uncertain. V lost 8 bases and J 1 base, leaving 15 bases between the germline ends. The CDR3 covers 14 residues. Germline CDR1 and CDR2: SGHTA and FQGNSA.

This chain connects TRBV2 to TRBJ2-7; D ambiguous. CDR3 length: 14 residues. Germline V gene sequence: CDR1 SNHLY, CDR2 FYNNEI. V lost 5 bases to trimming and J lost 2 bases, with 13 bases between them. CDR3 DNA: TGTGCCAGCAGTAACCGGACCCGTACCTACGAGCAGTACTTC. This gives the protein CASSNRTRTYEQYF.

There are a few counts of this clonotype. The rearrangement joins TRBV9 to TRBJ2-7, with 7 bases fitting TRBD1. V trimming: 0 bases; J trimming: 0 bases; junction bases outside the gene matches: 3. The CDR3 has 15 residues. From germline, CDR1 is SGDLS and CDR2 YYNGEE. Written as DNA, the CDR3 is TGTGCCAGCAGCGTAGCCGGGACAGTCTCCTACGAGCAGTACTTC. Amino acids: CASSVAGTVSYEQYF.

The rearrangement links TRBV4-1 to TRBJ2-3; 7 bases are a match to TRBD2. Germline loops: CDR1 MGHRA, CDR2 YSYEKL. The CDR3 contains 16 residues. J was trimmed by 3 bases and V by 0 bases; bases with no gene match: 6. The CDR3 reads CASSQEGEGRTDTQYF. Written as DNA, the CDR3 is TGCGCCAGCAGCCAAGAGGGGGAGGGGAGGACAGATACGCAGTATTTT.

This clonotype has only a few counts. The genes are TRBV5-1 and TRBJ1-2; D gene ambiguous. Looked up from germline, CDR1 is SGHRS and CDR2 is YFSETQ. The CDR3 is 13 amino acids. V lost 4 bases to trimming and J lost 2 bases, with 9 bases between them. CDR3 in amino acids: CASSPTENYGYTF. The CDR3 DNA follows: TGCGCCAGCAGCCCAACCGAAAACTATGGCTACACCTTC.

V and J are TRBV12-3 or TRBV12-4 and TRBJ2-3, with a weak D call TRBD2 (5 bases). This CDR3 has 16 residues. V lost 10 bases and J lost 3, with 23 bases in between. Here the CDR3 DNA reads TGTGCCATCGGGGAATCGAGGACTGCTAATACAGATACGCAGTATTTT. Encoded protein: CAIGESRTANTDTQYF.

V and J are TRBV29-1 and TRBJ2-7; TRBD1 aligns across 9 bases. V was clipped by 1 base and J by 6 bases; unmatched bases: 4. CDR3 length equals 13 residues. The germline CDR1 and CDR2 sequences are SQVTM and ANQGSEA. DNA for the CDR3: TGCAGCGTTGAAGGGACAGGGGCTGGCGAGCAGTACTTC. It yields the protein CSVEGTGAGEQYF.

The chain employs TRBV3-1 and TRBJ1-6, with D perhaps matching TRBD1 (5 bases). There are 15 residues in the CDR3. Per the germline V gene, CDR1 is LGHDT and CDR2 is YNNKEL (reference sequence). The V and J ends lost 0 bases and 8 bases respectively, with 11 bases between them. DNA for the CDR3: TGTGCCAGCAGCCAAGATGGGGGTTGGGATTCACCCCTCCACTTT. Translated: CASSQDGGWDSPLHF.